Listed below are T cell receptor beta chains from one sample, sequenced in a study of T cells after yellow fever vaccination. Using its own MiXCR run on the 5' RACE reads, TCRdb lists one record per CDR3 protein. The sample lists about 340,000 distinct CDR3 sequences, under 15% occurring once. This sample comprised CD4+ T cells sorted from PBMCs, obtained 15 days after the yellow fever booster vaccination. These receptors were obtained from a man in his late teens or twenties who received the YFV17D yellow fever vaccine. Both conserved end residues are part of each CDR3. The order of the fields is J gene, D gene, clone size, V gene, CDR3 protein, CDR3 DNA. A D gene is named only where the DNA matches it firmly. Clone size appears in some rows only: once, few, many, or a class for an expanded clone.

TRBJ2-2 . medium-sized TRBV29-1 CSVEDWGSEDSTGELFF TGCAGCGTTGAAGATTGGGGTTCTGAGGATTCCACCGGGGAGCTGTTTTTT
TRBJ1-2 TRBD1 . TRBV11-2 CASSKQGARGYTF TGTGCCAGCAGCAAACAGGGGGCGCGAGGCTACACCTTC
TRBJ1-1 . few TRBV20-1 CSTLGRLTEAFF TGCAGTACCCTTGGTCGGCTCACTGAAGCTTTCTTT
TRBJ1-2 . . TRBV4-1 CASSQASGTAYGYTF TGCGCCAGCAGCCAAGCATCTGGGACGGCCTATGGCTACACCTTC
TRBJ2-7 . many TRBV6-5 CASSYRQTAGVEQYF TGTGCCAGCAGTTACCGGCAGACAGCCGGTGTCGAGCAGTACTTC
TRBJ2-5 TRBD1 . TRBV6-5 CASSTDRAPGTQYF TGTGCCAGCAGTACGGACAGGGCGCCGGGGACCCAGTACTTC
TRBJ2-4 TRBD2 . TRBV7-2 CASSLGLGLAGVTLAKNIQYF TGTGCCAGCAGCTTAGGATTGGGACTAGCGGGGGTGACTCTAGCCAAAAACATTCAGTACTTC
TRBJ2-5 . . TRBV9 CASSPGTFQETQYF TGTGCCAGCAGCCCGGGGACTTTCCAAGAGACCCAGTACTTC
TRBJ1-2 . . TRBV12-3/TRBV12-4 CASNPAGRNGYTF TGTGCCAGCAACCCCGCAGGGCGGAATGGCTACACCTTC
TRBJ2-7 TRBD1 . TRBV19 CASSSQGANYEQYF TGTGCCAGTAGTTCACAGGGGGCGAATTACGAGCAGTACTTC
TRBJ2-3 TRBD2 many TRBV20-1 CSAGLAGVDTQYF TGCAGTGCTGGACTAGCGGGGGTGGATACGCAGTATTTT
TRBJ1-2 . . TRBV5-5 CASSLHDFYGYTF TGTGCCAGCAGCTTGCACGATTTCTATGGCTACACCTTC
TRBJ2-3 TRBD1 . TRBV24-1 CATSDRGQGQDTQYF TGTGCCACCAGTGACCGCGGACAGGGTCAAGATACGCAGTATTTT
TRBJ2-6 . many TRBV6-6 CAGGSGANVLTF TGTGCCGGAGGTAGTGGGGCCAACGTCCTGACTTTC
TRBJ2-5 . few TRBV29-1 CSVERLEVETQYF TGCAGCGTTGAAAGACTAGAGGTAGAGACCCAGTACTTC
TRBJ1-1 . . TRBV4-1 CASSQDLRGWEAFF TGCGCCAGCAGCCAAGATCTAAGGGGTTGGGAGGCTTTCTTT
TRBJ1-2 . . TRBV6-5 CASSYSSTNWYGYTF TGTGCCAGCAGTTACTCGAGTACCAATTGGTATGGCTACACCTTC
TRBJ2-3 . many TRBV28 CASSIDSVDTQYF TGTGCCAGCAGTATCGACAGCGTGGATACGCAGTATTTT
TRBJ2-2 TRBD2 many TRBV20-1 CSARSSGRVGTGELFF TGCAGTGCTAGGTCCTCGGGGAGGGTCGGTACCGGGGAGCTGTTTTTT
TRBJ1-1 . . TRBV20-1 CSALHGGNTEAFF TGCAGTGCCCTTCACGGGGGGAACACTGAAGCTTTCTTT
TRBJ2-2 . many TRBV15 CATSRPEGGPGELFF TGTGCCACCAGCAGGCCGGAGGGTGGCCCCGGGGAGCTGTTTTTT
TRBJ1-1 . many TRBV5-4 CASSLFRGRDTEAFF TGTGCCAGCAGCTTGTTCAGGGGCAGGGACACTGAAGCTTTCTTT
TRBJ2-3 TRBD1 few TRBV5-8 CASSVRSGQGYADTQYF TGTGCCAGCAGCGTCAGGTCGGGACAGGGTTACGCAGATACGCAGTATTTT
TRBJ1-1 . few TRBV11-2 CASSLLYRANTEAFF TGTGCCAGCAGCTTGTTGTACAGGGCGAACACTGAAGCTTTCTTT
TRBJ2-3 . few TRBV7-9 CASSPPDTQYF TGTGCCAGCAGCCCCCCAGATACGCAGTATTTT
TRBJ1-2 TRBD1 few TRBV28 CATHAGTGYGYTF TGTGCCACCCATGCGGGGACAGGGTATGGCTACACCTTC
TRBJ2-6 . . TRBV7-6 CASSLKSGANVLTF TGTGCCAGCAGCTTAAAATCTGGGGCCAACGTCCTGACTTTC
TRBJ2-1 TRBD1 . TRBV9 CASSVDSDRPFF TGTGCCAGCAGCGTAGACTCGGACAGGCCGTTCTTC
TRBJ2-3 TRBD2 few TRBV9 CASSASSGGGPDTQYF TGTGCCAGCAGCGCGAGTAGCGGGGGGGGCCCAGATACGCAGTATTTT
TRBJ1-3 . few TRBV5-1 CASSLTGISGNTIYF TGCGCCAGCAGCTTGACAGGAATCTCTGGAAACACCATATATTTT
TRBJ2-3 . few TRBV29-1 CSVAPTGNTDTQYF TGCAGCGTTGCGCCGACAGGAAACACAGATACGCAGTATTTT
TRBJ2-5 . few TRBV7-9 CASSENRETQYF TGTGCCAGCAGCGAAAACAGAGAGACCCAGTACTTC
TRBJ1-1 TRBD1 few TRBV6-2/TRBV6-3 CASTFAEAGTAEAFF TGTGCCAGCACCTTCGCCGAAGCCGGGACAGCCGAAGCTTTCTTT
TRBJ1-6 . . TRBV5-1 CASSFDAGESPLHF TGCGCCAGCAGCTTCGACGCGGGCGAATCACCCCTCCACTTT
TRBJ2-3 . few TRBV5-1 CASSLARLESTDTQYF TGCGCCAGCAGCTTGGCCCGACTAGAAAGCACAGATACGCAGTATTTT
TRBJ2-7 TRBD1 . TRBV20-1 CSASYGTATYEQYF TGCAGTGCTAGTTATGGGACAGCAACCTACGAGCAGTACTTC
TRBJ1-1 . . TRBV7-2 CASSLGGRGQPNTEAFF TGTGCCAGCAGCTTAGGGGGTAGAGGGCAGCCGAACACTGAAGCTTTCTTT
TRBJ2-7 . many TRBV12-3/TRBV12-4 CASSRGHEQYF TGTGCCAGCAGCAGGGGTCACGAGCAGTACTTC
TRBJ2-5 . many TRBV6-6 CASSYGTKETQYF TGTGCCAGCAGTTACGGGACAAAAGAGACCCAGTACTTC
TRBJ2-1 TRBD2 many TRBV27 CASRLAGPDNEQFF TGTGCCAGCAGGCTAGCGGGGCCCGACAATGAGCAGTTCTTC
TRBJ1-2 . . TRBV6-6 CASSGGQSLAFYGYTF TGTGCCAGCAGTGGGGGGCAGTCCCTCGCCTTCTATGGCTACACCTTC